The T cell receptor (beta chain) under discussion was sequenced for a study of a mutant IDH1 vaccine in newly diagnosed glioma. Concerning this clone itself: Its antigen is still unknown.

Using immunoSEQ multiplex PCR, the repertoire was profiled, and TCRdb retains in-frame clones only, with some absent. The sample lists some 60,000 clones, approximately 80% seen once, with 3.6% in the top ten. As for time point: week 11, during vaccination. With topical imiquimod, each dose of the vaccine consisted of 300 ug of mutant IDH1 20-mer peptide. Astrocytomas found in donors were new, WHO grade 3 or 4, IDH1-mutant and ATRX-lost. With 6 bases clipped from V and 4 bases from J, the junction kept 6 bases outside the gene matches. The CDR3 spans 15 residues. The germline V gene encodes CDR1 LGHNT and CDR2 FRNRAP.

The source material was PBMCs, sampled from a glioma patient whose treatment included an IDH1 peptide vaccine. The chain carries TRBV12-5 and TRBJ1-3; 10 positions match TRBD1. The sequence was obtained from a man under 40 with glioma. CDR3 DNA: TGTGCTAGTGGGGCGACAGGGGGCGAGGGAAACACCATATATTTT. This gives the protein CASGATGGEGNTIYF. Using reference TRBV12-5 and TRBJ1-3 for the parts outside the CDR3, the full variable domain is DARVTQTPRHKVTEMGQEVTMRCQPILGHNTVFWYRQTMMQGLELLAYFRNRAPLDDSGMPKDRFSAEMPDATLATLKIQPSEPRDSAVYFCASGATGGEGNTIYFGEGSWLTVV.